This T cell receptor (beta chain) is drawn from a study of human T cells and chemical hapten exposure. The library put unique molecular identifiers onto individual cDNA molecules. As handled by the study authors: Counting gave a median of approximately 96,000 TCRs per sample, with values ranging from about 23,224 to 700,000. TCRdb re-called the RACE reads with MiXCR, one entry per CDR3 protein. TCRdb assigned the V and J calls; the authors' analysis was not used. The sample has 80,000 to 100,000 distinct CDR3 sequences, over 8% seen once. This sample's time point: healthy volunteer bleed at 2 weeks. Unseparated into fractions, whole blood served as the source from which total RNA was extracted. This clonotype turned up a few times. Its matching antigen is unknown. Regarding the study as a whole: TCRs exceeding a frequency of 1 in 1000 stayed unchanged under DPC sensitization.

V was clipped by 5 bases and J by 5 bases; unmatched bases: 6. CDR1 SGHTA and CDR2 FQGTGA come from the germline V gene. The CDR3 covers 15 residues. Sequencing used whole blood. This receptor was taken from a female donor in good health. Some clones in this sample may be carry-over from other donors' samples. The chain couples TRBV7-3 to TRBJ2-1; 10 nucleotides agree with TRBD2. The CDR3 DNA sequence: TGTGCCAGCAGCCTATCTAGCGGGAGTCACAATGAGCAGTTCTTC. Amino acids: CASSLSSGSHNEQFF.